The 30 T cell receptor beta chains listed next were all sequenced from one sample in a study of Ad26.COV2.S vaccination and SARS-CoV-2 variants (TCRdb year 2021). The treatment or condition label, read with the paper, signifies: some 20 received Ad26.COV2.S at low or high dose, single or two shots; a few received placebo; per-sample allocation not given. Repertoires of vaccine and placebo recipients were sequenced from samples collected on day 63 after the first injection. The library was generated by the immunoSEQ multiplex PCR assay. TCRdb stores this immuneACCESS table with in-frame sequences only. Part of the clones is absent; in the studies checked, under half of the shortfall reflects unresolved V genes, and no reason is known for the rest. The sample yields about 370,000 clones; approximately 86% were counted once. The ten largest account for around 3.4% of the sample. The sample in question was peripheral blood, obtained in a trial of Ad26.COV2.S vaccine versus placebo. The receptor set was obtained from a person aged 18-65 years who received the Ad26.COV2.S COVID-19 vaccine or a placebo.

This chain joins TRBV18 and TRBJ1-1; no firm D call. With 4 bases removed from V and 2 bases from J, the gap between germline ends came to 8 bases. Germline-derived CDR1 and CDR2 are KGHSH and LQKENI. CDR3 length: 13 amino acids. The DNA of the CDR3 is TGTGCCAGCTCACTGGGATATAACACTGAAGCTTTCTTT. It specifies CASSLGYNTEAFF.

This clone has just one count. V gene TRBV3-1 (or the pseudogene TRBV3-2) combines with J gene TRBJ2-1, with TRBD1 identical over 8 bases. V lost 5 bases, J lost 8 bases, and 5 bases stayed unmatched. The CDR3 has 13 amino acids. CDR1 is LGHDT, CDR2 YNNKEL, per germline (reference sequence). This CDR3 reads CASSSQGAYEQFF. The CDR3 nucleotides are TGTGCCAGCAGCAGTCAGGGGGCATATGAGCAGTTCTTC.

The J gene is TRBJ2-2, the V gene TRBV29-1; no clear D gene. Germline CDR1 is SQVTM and CDR2 is ANQGSEA. The CDR3 covers 11 residues. With 7 bases removed from V and 9 bases from J, the gap between germline ends came to 12 bases. The CDR3 loop is CSAQETRELFF. The CDR3 DNA reads TGCAGCGCCCAAGAGACCCGGGAGCTGTTTTTT.

The V and J genes are TRBV10-1 and TRBJ2-1, with D uncertain. This CDR3 comprises 12 residues. CDR1 and CDR2 from the germline V gene are WNHNN and SYGVQD (reference sequence). V was trimmed by 4 bases and J by 9 bases, leaving 10 bases between them. The DNA for the CDR3 is TGCGCCAGCAGTGCCCCAGCGAGTGAGCAGTTCTTC. Translating gives CASSAPASEQFF.

The V call is TRBV4-3, the J call TRBJ1-2; D gene ambiguous. The CDR3 has 16 residues. Trimming stripped 4 bases from V and 0 bases from J, with 15 bases between. Per the germline V gene, CDR1 is LGHNA and CDR2 is YSLEER. DNA of the CDR3: TGCGCCAGCAGCCGCTATTGGGCGGAACCTAACTATGGCTACACCTTC. It translates to CASSRYWAEPNYGYTF.

This chain links TRBV6-5 with TRBJ2-7, with TRBD1 matching 11 bases. The ends lost 8 bases at V and 1 base at J; junction bases unmatched: 1. Germline V gene data show CDR1 as MNHEY and CDR2 as SVGAGI. This CDR3 has 13 residues. The CDR3 reads CASWDRGSYEQYF. CDR3 nucleotide sequence: TGTGCCAGCTGGGACAGGGGGTCCTACGAGCAGTACTTC.

This chain links TRBV7-9 with TRBJ1-3; weak D call: TRBD1 (6 bases). Germline V gives CDR1 SEHNR, CDR2 FQNEAQ (reference sequence). The CDR3 consists of 13 residues. V was cut by 5 bases and J by 4 bases, with 9 bases left in between. The CDR3 loop reads CASSPTGGNTIYF. The CDR3 DNA reads as TGTGCCAGCAGCCCAACAGGGGGAAACACCATATATTTT.

The chain links TRBV12-2 to TRBJ2-1; the table names TRBD1, a call not compared with the DNA. TRBV12-2 counts as a pseudogene. The CDR3 consists of 15 residues. The CDR3 DNA is TGTGCAAGTCGCTTGGAAGGACAGGGGGCATATGAGCAGTTCTTC. Its translation: CASRLEGQGAYEQFF.

The CDR3, as DNA: TGTGCCAGCAGCTTTGGTAGCAATCAGCCCCAGCATTTT. It translates to CASSFGSNQPQHF. V gene TRBV11-2 combines with J gene TRBJ1-5; D is unresolved. Between the trimmed V and J ends, which lost 3 bases and 0 bases, there was a span of 3 bases. Germline V gene sequence: CDR1 SGHAT, CDR2 FQNNGV. The CDR3 covers 13 residues.

This chain joins TRBV6-5 and TRBJ1-1, with a weak D call TRBD1 (5 bases). V was cut by 5 bases and J by 0 bases, with 7 bases left in between. CDR3 length equals 13 residues. Germline CDR1 is MNHEY and CDR2 is SVGAGI. The CDR3 loop is CASSRGLNTEAFF. CDR3 coding DNA: TGTGCCAGCAGTCGGGGCCTGAACACTGAAGCTTTCTTT.

The V gene is TRBV6-5, the J gene TRBJ1-1; 7 bases align to TRBD1. V lost 0 bases to trimming and J lost 7 bases; unmatched junction nucleotides: 8. The CDR3 consists of 15 residues. The germline V gene encodes CDR1 MNHEY and CDR2 SVGAGI. For the CDR3, the DNA is TGTGCCAGCAGTTACTCGATAGGACAGGTAAATGAAGCTTTCTTT. Translated, it gives CASSYSIGQVNEAFF.

This chain connects TRBV3-1 (or the pseudogene TRBV3-2) to TRBJ1-4; D uncertain. Germline V CDR1 and CDR2: LGHDT, YNNKEL (reference sequence). The CDR3 loop spans 16 amino acids. Trimming stripped 1 base from V and 8 bases from J, with 17 bases between. The CDR3 nucleotides are TGTGCCAGCAGCCAAGGTGCGCCCGCCCTAAAGGAAAAACTGTTTTTT. Translated, it gives CASSQGAPALKEKLFF.

V gene TRBV28 combines with J gene TRBJ1-1, with D unresolved. Trimming shortened V by 8 bases and J by 0 bases, and 10 bases separated the two germline ends. The CDR3 loop spans 13 amino acids. CDR1 and CDR2 from the germline V gene are MDHEN and SYDVKM. The chain's CDR3 is CASSPQMNTEAFF. DNA for the CDR3: TGTGCCAGCTCCCCCCAGATGAACACTGAAGCTTTCTTT.

The genes are TRBV11-3 and TRBJ2-3; 7 bases agree with TRBD2. Trimming took 6 bases from V and 2 from J; bases not matched to a gene: 5. In germline, CDR1 is SGHNT, CDR2 YENEEA. The CDR3 runs 14 residues. CDR3 sequence reads: CASSLSGSTDTQYF. Here the CDR3 DNA reads TGTGCCAGCAGTCTTAGCGGGTCCACAGATACGCAGTATTTT. The entire variable domain, with the rest obtained from reference TRBV11-3 and TRBJ2-3, is as follows: EAGVVQSPRYKIIEKKQPVAFWCNPISGHNTLYWYLQNLGQGPELLIRYENEEAVDDSQLPKDRFSAERLKGVDSTLKIQPAELGDSAVYLCASSLSGSTDTQYFGPGTRLTVL.

V usage is TRBV7-2 and J usage is TRBJ1-2; D is unresolved. The CDR3 is 16 amino acids. The germline V gene has CDR1 SGHTA and CDR2 FQGNSA. Trimming removed 1 base from V and 4 bases from J, with 16 bases in between. The CDR3 is CASSLDYSKFSYGYTF. In DNA, the CDR3 is TGTGCCAGCAGCTTAGATTACAGCAAGTTCTCCTATGGCTACACCTTC. Together with reference TRBV7-2 and TRBJ1-2, the CDR3 gives the full variable domain: GAGVSQSPSNKVTEKGKDVELRCDPISGHTALYWYRQSLGQGLEFLIYFQGNSAPDKSGLPSDRFSAERTGGSVSTLTIQRTQQEDSAVYLCASSLDYSKFSYGYTFGSGTRLTVV.

This clone was observed a single time. The rearrangement links TRBV6-5 to TRBJ1-5; D possibly corresponds to TRBD1 (6 bases). V gave up 6 bases and J gave up 9 bases, with 15 bases separating them. Germline V gives CDR1 MNHEY, CDR2 SVGAGI. The CDR3 is 13 amino acids. CDR3 in DNA: TGTGCCAGCAGCGAGGACAGAGACTTGCCCCAGCATTTT. It codes for CASSEDRDLPQHF.

The chain employs TRBV14 and TRBJ1-6; D perhaps matches TRBD1 (5 bases). The germline V gene encodes CDR1 SGHDN and CDR2 FVKESK. The CDR3 contains 14 residues. The V end was cut by 1 base, the J end by 9 bases, with 10 bases between. The CDR3 sequence: CASSQGGAVSPLHF. The CDR3 bases are TGTGCCAGCAGCCAAGGGGGCGCGGTTTCACCCCTCCACTTT.

This chain uses TRBV19 with TRBJ1-4; D remains ambiguous. Germline values: CDR1 LNHDA, CDR2 SQIVND (reference sequence). There are 15 residues in the CDR3. V lost 4 bases and J 0 bases, leaving 9 bases between the germline ends. DNA of the CDR3: TGTGCCAGTAGTAGAACGCCCGCAACTAATGAAAAACTGTTTTTT. Translating it yields CASSRTPATNEKLFF.

The chain couples TRBV18 to TRBJ2-2; D not resolved. In germline, CDR1 is KGHSH, CDR2 LQKENI. The V and J ends lost 5 bases and 5 bases respectively, with 12 bases between them. CDR3 length: 14 residues. The chain's CDR3 is CASSSSSGTGELFF. CDR3 coding DNA: TGTGCCAGCTCATCCTCATCCGGGACCGGGGAGCTGTTTTTT.

The genes are TRBV10-2 and TRBJ2-2, with D perhaps matching TRBD1 (5 bases). V dropped 0 bases and J dropped 0 bases, with 11 bases sitting between them. The CDR3 totals 17 residues. In germline, CDR1 is WSHSY, CDR2 SAAADI. CDR3 bases: TGCGCCAGCAGTGAGTCGCTTAGCAGGGCGAACACCGGGGAGCTGTTTTTT. This encodes CASSESLSRANTGELFF.

This clone was observed a single time. The chain carries TRBV5-8 and TRBJ1-3, with 7 bases lining up with TRBD1. The germline gives CDR1 SGHTS, CDR2 YDEGEE. The CDR3 extends over 15 amino acids. Trimming cost V 8 bases and J 6 bases; bases outside gene matches: 14. Written as DNA, the CDR3 is TGTGCCAGTCTGGGAAGGGACAGCGCCTTAAACACCATATATTTT. Its protein is CASLGRDSALNTIYF.

The chain employs TRBV13 and TRBJ1-3; 8 bases are a match to TRBD1. Germline trimming cut 1 base from V and 1 base from J; bases unmatched to any gene: 3. The germline CDR1 and CDR2 sequences are PRHDT and FYEKMQ (reference sequence). This CDR3 has 16 amino acids. CDR3 in DNA: TGTGCCAGCAGCTTAGCACGGACAGGGTCTGGAAACACCATATATTTT. As protein: CASSLARTGSGNTIYF.

The J gene is TRBJ1-1, the V gene TRBV7-9, with D perhaps matching TRBD1 (5 bases). Germline CDR1 reads SEHNR; CDR2 reads FQNEAQ (reference sequence). The CDR3 length is 14 residues. V lost 2 bases to trimming and J lost 3 bases, with 10 bases between them. The CDR3 spells CASSLKLGDTEAFF. The DNA of the CDR3 is TGTGCCAGCAGCTTAAAGTTGGGGGACACTGAAGCTTTCTTT.

This rearrangement joins TRBV9 to TRBJ2-5, with 8 bases fitting TRBD1. CDR1 is SGDLS, CDR2 YYNGEE, per germline. The CDR3 totals 14 residues. V lost 2 bases to trimming and J lost 4 bases; unmatched junction nucleotides: 4. Here the CDR3 reads CASSVGQGRETQYF. CDR3 sequence (DNA): TGTGCCAGCAGCGTCGGACAGGGAAGAGAGACCCAGTACTTC.

The genes are TRBV28 and TRBJ1-3, with 9 bases that match TRBD1. The CDR3 runs 17 residues. The V segment lost 6 bases and the J segment 4 bases; nucleotides outside the gene matches: 13. Germline CDR1 is MDHEN and CDR2 is SYDVKM. The CDR3 reads CASRPSGGDRVGNTIYF. The CDR3 DNA sequence: TGTGCCAGCAGGCCCTCTGGAGGGGACAGGGTCGGAAACACCATATATTTT.

CDR3 amino acids: CASSLAQSVGGPAFF. The CDR3 nucleotides read TGTGCCAGCAGCTTAGCGCAAAGTGTAGGAGGCCCAGCTTTCTTT. The chain is built from TRBV7-6 and TRBJ1-1; D is unclear. The CDR3 runs to 15 residues. Deletions cut 0 bases from V and 10 bases from J, with 18 bases between. Per germline, CDR1 SGHVS and CDR2 FNYEAQ.

This clone was seen a few times. The chain joins TRBV5-4 to TRBJ2-2; 8 bases line up with TRBD2. CDR3 length equals 17 residues. The germline gives CDR1 SGHNT, CDR2 YYREEE (reference sequence). V gave up 0 bases and J gave up 6 bases; unmatched junction bases: 10. CDR3 DNA sequence: TGTGCCAGCAGCTTGGGGGCTGACGGGGGGGCCCCCGGGGAGCTGTTTTTT. Amino acids: CASSLGADGGAPGELFF.

J is TRBJ2-1 and V is TRBV7-8, with 15 bases lining up with TRBD2. The length of the CDR3 is 20 residues. J was trimmed by 3 bases and V by 2 bases; bases with no gene match: 11. CDR1 is SGHVS and CDR2 is FQNEAQ in the germline V gene. The CDR3 spells CASSLSRTSGGAGSYNEQFF. CDR3 bases: TGTGCCAGCAGCTTAAGTCGGACTAGCGGGGGGGCCGGGAGCTACAATGAGCAGTTCTTC.

The rearrangement joins TRBV7-2 to TRBJ2-3; D unclear. The germline V and J ends were trimmed by 6 bases and 1 base, with 8 bases remaining between them. Germline V CDR1 and CDR2: SGHTA, FQGNSA. This CDR3 is built from 13 residues. The CDR3 protein is CASSYDGTDTQYF. The DNA for the CDR3 is TGTGCCAGCAGTTATGACGGCACAGATACGCAGTATTTT.

Concerning this clone itself: This CDR3 is also generated by other DNA sequences in the sample. The rearrangement uses TRBV7-2 and TRBJ1-2; 8 positions match TRBD1. Trimming cost V 5 bases and J 2 bases; bases outside gene matches: 4. The CDR3 has 14 amino acids. CDR1 is SGHTA, CDR2 FQGNSA, per germline. In nucleotides, the CDR3 is TGTGCCAGCAGCCCAAGGACAGGGAACTATGGCTACACCTTC. As protein: CASSPRTGNYGYTF.